This TCR beta chain is from a study of shared clonotypes between healthy human individuals. Across the study: Per-donor plates numbered three CD4 naive, three CD4 memory, two CD8 naive and one CD8 memory.

Evenly divided among several immunoSEQ plates was the genomic DNA of each subset. Generated by immunoSEQ multiplex PCR, the TCRdb table keeps only in-frame clones and is missing some. The top ten hold roughly 0.13% of the sample, which has 2 million to 2.5 million clones, about 94% seen once. As for this clone: The antigen remains undetermined.

Study-wide points: The authors expected sequencing depth to affect clonotype sharing among donors.

The CDR3 consists of 16 residues. The germline gives CDR1 MDHEN, CDR2 SYDVKM. Trimming took off 2 bases at V and 4 bases at J, with 16 bases between the two ends. V and J are TRBV28 and TRBJ2-3; D unresolved. The sequence derives from a man aged 18 to 29 in good health. The source material was naive CD4+ T cells sorted from blood. As to subset: CD45RA+ positively selected. The CDR3 nucleotides read TGTGCCAGCAGTTTAGAACGCTCCTCCGGGCCAGATACGCAGTATTTT. This translates into CASSLERSSGPDTQYF.